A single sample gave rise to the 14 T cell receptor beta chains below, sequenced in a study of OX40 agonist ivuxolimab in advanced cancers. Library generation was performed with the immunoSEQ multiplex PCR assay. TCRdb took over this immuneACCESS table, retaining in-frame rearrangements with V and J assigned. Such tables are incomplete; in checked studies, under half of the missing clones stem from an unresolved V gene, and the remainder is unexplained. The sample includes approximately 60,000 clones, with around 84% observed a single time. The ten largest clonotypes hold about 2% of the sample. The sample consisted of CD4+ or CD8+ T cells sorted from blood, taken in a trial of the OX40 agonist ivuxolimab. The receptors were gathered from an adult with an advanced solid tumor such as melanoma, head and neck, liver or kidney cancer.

CDR3 sequence (DNA): TGTGCCAGCAGCCAAGATTGGCAGACTTCTTCCGAGCAGTACTTC. Amino acid sequence: CASSQDWQTSSEQYF. This chain joins TRBV4-2 and TRBJ2-7; D unresolved. V gave up 0 bases and J gave up 6 bases, with 15 bases separating them. Germline V gene data show CDR1 as LGHNA and CDR2 as YNFKEQ. The CDR3 contains 15 residues.

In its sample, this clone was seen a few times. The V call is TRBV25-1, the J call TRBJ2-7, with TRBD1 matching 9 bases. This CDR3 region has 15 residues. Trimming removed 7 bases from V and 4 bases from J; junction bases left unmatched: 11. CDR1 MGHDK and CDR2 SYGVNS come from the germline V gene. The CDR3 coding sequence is TGTGCCAGCATAGGGCGTGGGACAGGGCAATACGAGCAGTACTTC. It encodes CASIGRGTGQYEQYF.

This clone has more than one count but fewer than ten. The CDR3 DNA sequence: TGTGCCAGCAGCCGAACGCAGGGGGCAGGTCAGCCCCAGCATTTT. It encodes CASSRTQGAGQPQHF. This sequence joins TRBV7-6 and TRBJ1-5; 8 nucleotides align to TRBD1. With V trimmed by 5 bases and J by 6 bases, 9 bases remained unmatched. The CDR3 is made up of 15 amino acids. Germline CDR1 is SGHVS and CDR2 is FNYEAQ.

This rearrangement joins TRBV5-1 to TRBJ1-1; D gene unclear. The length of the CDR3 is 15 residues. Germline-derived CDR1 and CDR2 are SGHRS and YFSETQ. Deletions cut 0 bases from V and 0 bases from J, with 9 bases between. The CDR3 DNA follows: TGCGCCAGCAGCTTGGGAGGGTCCGTGAACACTGAAGCTTTCTTT. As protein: CASSLGGSVNTEAFF.

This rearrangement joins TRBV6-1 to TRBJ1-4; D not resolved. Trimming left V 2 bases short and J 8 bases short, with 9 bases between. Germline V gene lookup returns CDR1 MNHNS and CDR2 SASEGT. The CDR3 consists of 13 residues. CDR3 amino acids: CASSERGREKLFF. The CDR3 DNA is TGTGCCAGCAGTGAAAGAGGGAGAGAAAAACTGTTTTTT.

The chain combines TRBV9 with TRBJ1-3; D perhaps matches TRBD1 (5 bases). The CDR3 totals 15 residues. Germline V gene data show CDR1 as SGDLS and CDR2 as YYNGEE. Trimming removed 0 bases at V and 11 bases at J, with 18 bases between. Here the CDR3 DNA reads TGTGCCAGCAGCGTAGCGGTCCGGTCGGGGGTAGCCATATATTTT. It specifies CASSVAVRSGVAIYF.

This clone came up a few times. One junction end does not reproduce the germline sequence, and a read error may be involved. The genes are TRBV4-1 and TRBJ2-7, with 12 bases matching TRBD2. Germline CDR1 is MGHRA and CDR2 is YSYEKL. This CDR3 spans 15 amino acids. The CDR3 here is CASSQLWTSGDERYF. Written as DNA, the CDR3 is TGCGCCAGCAGCCAGCTGTGGACTAGCGGGGATGAGCGGTACTTC.

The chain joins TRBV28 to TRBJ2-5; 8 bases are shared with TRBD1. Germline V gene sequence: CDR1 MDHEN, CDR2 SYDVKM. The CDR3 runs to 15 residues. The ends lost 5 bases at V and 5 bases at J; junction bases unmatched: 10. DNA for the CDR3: TGTGCCAGCAGTGCGACTCAGGGGGCACAGGAGACCCAGTACTTC. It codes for CASSATQGAQETQYF.

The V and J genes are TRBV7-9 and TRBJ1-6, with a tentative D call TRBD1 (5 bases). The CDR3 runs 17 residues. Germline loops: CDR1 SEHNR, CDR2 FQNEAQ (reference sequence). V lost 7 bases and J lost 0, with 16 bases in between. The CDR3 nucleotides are TGTGCCAGCAATGGGCAGGGCGAGGACTCCTATAATTCACCCCTCCACTTT. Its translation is CASNGQGEDSYNSPLHF.

CDR3 nucleotide sequence: TGTGCCAGCGGCCCAGGGGGGCGATCATTGGAGCAGTACTTC. As protein: CASGPGGRSLEQYF. The chain joins TRBV9 to TRBJ2-7; D might be TRBD1 (7 bases). Looked up from germline, CDR1 is SGDLS and CDR2 is YYNGEE. V lost 7 bases to trimming and J lost 7 bases, with 21 bases between them. CDR3 length: 14 amino acids.

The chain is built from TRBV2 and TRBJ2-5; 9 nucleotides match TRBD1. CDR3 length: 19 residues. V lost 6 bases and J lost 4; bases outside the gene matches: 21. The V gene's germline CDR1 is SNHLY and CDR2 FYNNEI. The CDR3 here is CASSKPGQGYKRDLETQYF. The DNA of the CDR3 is TGTGCCAGCAGCAAGCCGGGACAGGGATACAAGCGGGACCTAGAGACCCAGTACTTC.

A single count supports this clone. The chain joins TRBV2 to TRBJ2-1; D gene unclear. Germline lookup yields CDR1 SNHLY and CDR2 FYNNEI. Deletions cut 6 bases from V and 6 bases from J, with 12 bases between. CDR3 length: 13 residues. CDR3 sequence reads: CASRSGVSNEQFF. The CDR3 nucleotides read TGTGCCAGCAGGTCTGGGGTGTCCAATGAGCAGTTCTTC.

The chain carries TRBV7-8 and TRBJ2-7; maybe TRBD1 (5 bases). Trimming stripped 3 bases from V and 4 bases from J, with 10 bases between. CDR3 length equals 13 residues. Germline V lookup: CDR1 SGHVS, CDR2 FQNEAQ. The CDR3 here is CASSFQGVYEQYF. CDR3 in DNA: TGTGCCAGCAGCTTTCAGGGCGTGTACGAGCAGTACTTC.

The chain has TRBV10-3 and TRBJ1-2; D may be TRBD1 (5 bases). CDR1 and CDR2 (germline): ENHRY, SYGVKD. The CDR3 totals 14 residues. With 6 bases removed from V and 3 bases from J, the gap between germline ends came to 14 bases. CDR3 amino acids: CAIRGTEEYYGYTF. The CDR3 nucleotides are TGTGCCATCAGGGGGACCGAAGAATACTATGGCTACACCTTC.